This T cell receptor (beta chain) emerged from a study of blood T cell repertoires in COVID-19. Some clones are missing from TCRdb's copy, which holds only in-frame ones; the method was immunoSEQ multiplex PCR. This sample has about 210,000 clones, with around four fifths found just once. The CDR3 runs 15 residues. Germline V gives CDR1 KGHDR, CDR2 SFDVKD. Trimming cost V 4 bases and J 2 bases; bases outside gene matches: 4. Sequencing was done on a sample of peripheral blood. The TCR comes from a woman of 80 years or more with COVID-19, enrolled during active disease. J is TRBJ2-3 and V is TRBV24-1; 8 positions agree with TRBD2. The CDR3 is CATSDERGNTDTQYF. CDR3 DNA sequence: TGTGCCACCAGTGACGAGCGGGGGAACACAGATACGCAGTATTTT.